This T cell receptor (beta chain) stems from a study of blood T cells in healthy people across ages. In germline, CDR1 is SGHAT, CDR2 FQDESV (reference sequence). Unmatched junction bases numbered 17, after V lost 5 bases and J lost 7 bases. The CDR3 sequence is 17 residues long. Primed by a sample-barcoded 5' primer and a J-beta primer mix, a second PCR proceeded for 7 to 11 cycles. TCRdb independently ran MiXCR on the 5' RACE reads; one entry per CDR3 protein. Here the sample spans 2 million or so distinct CDR3 sequences, around half being singletons. The chain employs TRBV11-1 and TRBJ2-5; 9 nucleotides line up with TRBD2. The sequence derives from a woman between 40 and 55 years old in good health. The specimen sequenced was blood. CDR3 nucleotides: TGTGCCAGCAGCCCAGCGCTCGGAAGCGGGGGGATGGGGACCCAGTACTTC. Protein: CASSPALGSGGMGTQYF.